This T cell receptor (beta chain) stems from a study of immune heterogeneity within non-small cell lung tumors. Turning to the study itself: With respect to histology, the tumors encompassed several squamous cell carcinomas, around 9 non-squamous carcinomas and 1 not otherwise specified. General study findings and limits: Although only moderate, the correlation of local T-cell clonality with local tumor mutational burden was significant (R about 0.34). Different tumor locations in one patient shared dominant CDR3 beta clonotypes yet harbored unique high-frequency clones. High-frequency T-cell receptor beta clonotypes differed largely between individual patients.

The CDR3 sequence is 13 residues long. Germline CDR1 is SGHRS and CDR2 is YFSETQ. V gave up 0 bases and J gave up 3 bases, with 6 bases separating them. A multiplex PCR containing 32 V primers and 13 J primers was used to amplify TCR beta CDR3. TCRdb itself ran the multiplex PCR reads through MiXCR, one entry per CDR3 protein. Counted here are 14,000 or so distinct CDR3 sequences, 28% occurring once; the ten biggest clones make up less than 5%. This clonotype is labeled as medium-sized (0.01 to 0.1%). Its antigen is currently unknown. The template for each sample was roughly 610 ng of genomic DNA, which had been extracted from bulk tumor tissue. While surgery was under way, several biopsies spaced far apart were taken per primary tumor. Samples came from untreated patients having curative surgery for newly diagnosed non-small cell lung cancer.

Sequences were obtained from lung tumor tissue. This TCR derives from a man aged 40-49 years with non-small cell lung cancer. The gene calls are TRBV5-1 and TRBJ2-5; D unclear. CDR3 amino acids: CASSLGQKETQYF. CDR3 nucleotides: TGCGCCAGCAGCTTGGGGCAAAAAGAGACCCAGTACTTC.